This T cell receptor (beta chain) was found in a study of early T cells in non-severe SARS-CoV-2 infection. CDR1 is MNHNS, CDR2 SASEGT, per germline. This CDR3 has 15 amino acids. Deletions cut 0 bases from V and 1 base from J, with 9 bases between. TCRdb passed the 5' RACE reads through MiXCR, listing each CDR3 protein once. Altogether approximately 100,000 distinct CDR3 sequences are present, around a sixth being singletons, with the ten largest covering 1.3%. The chain combines TRBV6-1 with TRBJ1-1, with unresolved D. Sequenced input: whole blood. The receptor was isolated from an adult who was a healthcare worker with PCR-confirmed SARS-CoV-2 infection or an uninfected control (not recorded which). For the CDR3, the DNA is TGTGCCAGCAGTGAAGCGAGTCAAGGGAACACTGAAGCTTTCTTT. Translation gives CASSEASQGNTEAFF.